One sample yielded the 17 T cell receptor beta chains listed below, sequenced in a study of regulatory T cells in long-lasting Graves disease. Building the TCR beta libraries relied on iRepertoire HTBI primers, and CDR3 regions underwent Arm-PCR. One entry per CDR3 protein, called by TCRdb with MiXCR from the multiplex PCR reads. The sample consists of hundreds of thousands of distinct CDR3 sequences, 16% of them appearing once. As to time point: newly diagnosed GD, antithyroid drugs for less than 3 months. PBMCs provided the RNA from which the TCR library was made. The data also belong to a second study, concerning T cells in Graves' hyperthyroidism and ophthalmopathy.

The sample was peripheral blood mononuclear cells (PBMCs), taken at new diagnosis, from a patient treated with antithyroid drugs. These receptors originate from a man between 35 and 55 years old with Graves disease.

In regard to this clonotype: This could be a read error, since a much larger clone is one nucleotide away. The chain links TRBV27 to TRBJ2-7, with 13 bases aligning to TRBD2. V shed 7 bases and J 3 bases; nucleotides not matched to a gene: 3. CDR1 and CDR2 from the germline V gene are MNHEY and SMNVEV (reference sequence). This CDR3 has 14 amino acids. CDR3: CASMTSGGLYEQYF. CDR3 coding DNA: TGTGCCAGCATGACTAGCGGGGGGCTCTACGAGCAGTACTTC.

This chain links TRBV20-1 with TRBJ2-1; 8 bases align to TRBD1. J was trimmed by 6 bases and V by 2 bases; bases with no gene match: 9. Germline lookup yields CDR1 DFQATT and CDR2 SNEGSKA (reference sequence). This CDR3 is built from 15 residues. The CDR3 DNA reads as TGCAGTGCTAGAATGCGGACAGGGTTTCTCAATGAGCAGTTCTTC. Protein product: CSARMRTGFLNEQFF.

At least ten counts were recorded for this clonotype. This chain uses TRBV10-3 with TRBJ2-7; D may be TRBD2 (5 bases). CDR1 is ENHRY, CDR2 SYGVKD, per germline. This CDR3 is 15 amino acids long. V lost 7 bases to trimming and J lost 0 bases, with 16 bases between them. CDR3: CAITRTGSPSYEQYF. The CDR3 bases are TGTGCCATCACCCGGACGGGGAGCCCCTCCTACGAGCAGTACTTC.

This clonotype has a count of ten or more. The junction differs from germline at one of its ends, possibly a read error. V and J are TRBV7-2 and TRBJ2-7, with D possibly matching TRBD2 (5 bases). The CDR3 has 14 residues. The V gene's germline CDR1 is SGHTA and CDR2 FQGNSA. The DNA for the CDR3 is TGTGCCAGCAGCTTAGTTAACAGAGACTACGAGCGGTACTTC. Translating it yields CASSLVNRDYERYF.

By share, this clonotype ranks as medium-sized (0.01 to 0.1%). The chain recombines TRBV12-3 or TRBV12-4 with TRBJ1-2; TRBD1 might be the D (5 bases). Trimming took off 7 bases at V and 4 bases at J, with 25 bases between the two ends. The CDR3 is made up of 17 amino acids. The CDR3 DNA reads as TGTGCCAGCACCAAAGGGGCAGGGAGCGGTAGTGTCTATGGCTACACCTTC. Protein: CASTKGAGSGSVYGYTF.

This clonotype showed up many times. This chain joins TRBV12-3 or TRBV12-4 and TRBJ2-7; 11 nucleotides align to TRBD2. CDR3 length equals 14 residues. V was pared by 4 bases and J by 6 bases, with 5 bases of the junction left unmatched. CDR3 DNA sequence: TGTGCCAGCAGTTATAGCGGGGGGGCGGTCGAGCAGTACTTC. Translation: CASSYSGGAVEQYF.

J is TRBJ2-3 and V is TRBV2; 8 bases map to TRBD2. This CDR3 contains 16 residues. Germline trimming cut 4 bases from V and 6 bases from J; bases unmatched to any gene: 12. CDR1 SNHLY and CDR2 FYNNEI come from the germline V gene. The CDR3 loop reads CASSGAGGGPGDTQYF. As DNA, the CDR3 is TGTGCCAGCAGTGGAGCCGGGGGGGGGCCGGGCGATACGCAGTATTTT.

A note on this clonotype: A much larger clone is a single base away; this may be a read error. This chain connects TRBV7-2 to TRBJ2-4, with 7 bases aligning to TRBD1. The CDR3 covers 17 residues. V gave up 5 bases and J gave up 5 bases; unmatched junction bases: 15. Germline V gene data show CDR1 as SGHTA and CDR2 as FQGNSA. CDR3 coding DNA: TGTACCAGCAGCCTACGCTCGCACAGGGGTCGACAAAACATTCAGTACTTC. Translated, it gives CTSSLRSHRGRQNIQYF.

For this clonotype: This may be a read error: a much more frequent sequence differs by one nucleotide. The chain combines TRBV28 with TRBJ2-3; D not resolved. The CDR3 is made up of 13 amino acids. Germline V gene data show CDR1 as MDHEN and CDR2 as SYDVKM. As DNA, the CDR3 is TGTACCAGCAGTCCTTGGGCCACAGATACGCAGTATTTT. The encoded protein is CTSSPWATDTQYF.

There are many counts of this clonotype. This CDR3 reads CAISEHGGQGTQYF. The CDR3 DNA is TGTGCCATCAGTGAGCACGGGGGGCAGGGTACGCAGTATTTT. The chain combines TRBV10-3 with TRBJ2-3; a weak D match, TRBD2 (7 bases). The CDR3 has 14 amino acids. CDR1 ENHRY and CDR2 SYGVKD come from the germline V gene. Trimming removed 2 bases at V and 8 bases at J, with 14 bases between.

This clonotype showed up just a few times. The V gene is TRBV15, the J gene TRBJ2-3; 10 bases agree with TRBD1. This CDR3 has 15 residues. CDR1 LNHNV and CDR2 YYDKDF come from the germline V gene (reference sequence). The trim removed 8 bases at V and 3 bases at J, leaving 8 bases unmatched. CDR3 sequence reads: CATARGTGETDTQYF. CDR3 in DNA: TGTGCCACCGCCCGGGGGACAGGGGAAACAGATACGCAGTATTTT.

There are many counts of this clonotype. This chain joins TRBV2 and TRBJ1-1; D perhaps matches TRBD1 (5 bases). CDR3 length equals 12 residues. CDR1 and CDR2 (germline): SNHLY, FYNNEI. The ends were cut back, 7 bases at V and 4 bases at J, with 10 bases in the middle. The CDR3 here is CASTREVTEAFF. CDR3 in DNA: TGTGCCAGCACCAGGGAGGTCACTGAAGCTTTCTTT. The full variable domain, with the rest looked up from reference TRBV2 and TRBJ1-1, is EPEVTQTPSHQVTQMGQEVILRCVPISNHLYFYWYRQILGQKVEFLVSFYNNEISEKSEIFDDQFSVERPDGSNFTLKIRSTKLEDSAMYFCASTREVTEAFFGQGTRLTVV.

This clonotype was counted many times. This rearrangement joins TRBV28 to TRBJ2-7; D remains unclear. Germline V gene data show CDR1 as MDHEN and CDR2 as SYDVKM. The CDR3 runs 15 residues. V lost 5 bases and J 1 base, leaving 15 bases between the germline ends. The CDR3 coding sequence is TGTGCCAGCAGTGGAAGACGGGTACCATCCTACGAGCAGTACTTC. Protein: CASSGRRVPSYEQYF.

The table lists this clonotype with a few counts. The chain is built from TRBV6-5 and TRBJ2-6; tentatively, D is TRBD1 (6 bases). CDR3 length: 17 amino acids. From germline, CDR1 is MNHEY and CDR2 SVGAGI. V lost 0 bases and J lost 0, with 9 bases in between. The CDR3 is CASSYSYRASGANVLTF. CDR3 nucleotides: TGTGCCAGCAGTTACTCGTACAGGGCCTCTGGGGCCAACGTCCTGACTTTC.

This clonotype was counted many times. This chain connects TRBV11-2 to TRBJ2-7, with a possible D match to TRBD1 (5 bases). The germline V gene has CDR1 SGHAT and CDR2 FQNNGV. V was clipped by 1 base and J by 3 bases, with 13 bases between them. The CDR3 totals 15 residues. The CDR3 sequence: CASSLVLTADYEQYF. CDR3 nucleotides: TGTGCCAGCAGCTTAGTATTGACAGCAGACTACGAGCAGTACTTC. Drawing the rest from reference TRBV11-2 and TRBJ2-7, the complete variable domain is EAGVAQSPRYKIIEKRQSVAFWCNPISGHATLYWYQQILGQGPKLLIQFQNNGVVDDSQLPKDRFSAERLKGVDSTLKIQPAKLEDSAVYLCASSLVLTADYEQYFGPGTRLTVT.

With regard to this clonotype: With a far larger clone one base away, a read error is the likely cause. The rearrangement uses TRBV5-1 and TRBJ2-7, with a weak D call TRBD2 (5 bases). V lost 1 base and J lost 7, with 18 bases in between. The CDR3 consists of 15 residues. Germline values: CDR1 SGHRS, CDR2 YFSETQ. CDR3 sequence: CASSLPRPPGNEQYF. In nucleotides, the CDR3 is TGCGCCAGCAGCTTGCCAAGGCCCCCCGGGAATGAGCAGTACTTC. Supplemented by reference TRBV5-1 and TRBJ2-7, the full variable domain reads KAGVTQTPRYLIKTRGQQVTLSCSPISGHRSVSWYQQTPGQGLQFLFEYFSETQRNKGNFPGRFSGRQFSNSRSEMNVSTLELGDSALYLCASSLPRPPGNEQYFGPGTRLTVT.

The J gene is TRBJ1-6, the V gene TRBV12-3 or TRBV12-4; D remains ambiguous. This CDR3 spans 16 amino acids. V was clipped by 5 bases and J by 0 bases, with 11 bases between them. The CDR3 spells CASSPPRGSYNSPLHF. The CDR3 DNA follows: TGTGCCAGCAGTCCCCCCCGGGGCTCCTATAATTCACCCCTCCACTTT.